These 7 T cell receptor beta chains came from one sample sequenced in a study of post-analysis software for immune sequencing data. Antigen specificity for these receptors is unknown. Study-wide results and limits: Roughly five TRBV segments appeared more often in patients than in controls, and TRBV5-6, TRBV5-1 and TRBV20-1 were among these.

The TCR beta cDNA libraries carried unique molecular identifiers. MiXCR was run by TCRdb on the PCR reads, yielding one entry per CDR3 protein. The sample gives about 820,000 distinct CDR3 sequences, roughly 50% of which show up once; about 4.8% is in the top ten. Sequencing input: blood. The origin of the receptors is a girl aged 5-17 years with multiple sclerosis.

The count of this clonotype is one. V and J are TRBV6-1 and TRBJ1-2; 11 bases line up with TRBD1. The CDR3 has 15 amino acids. V shed 5 bases and J 4 bases; nucleotides not matched to a gene: 6. Germline-derived CDR1 and CDR2 are MNHNS and SASEGT. The CDR3 sequence is CASSKDRGRVYGYTF. CDR3 DNA: TGTGCCAGCAGTAAGGACAGGGGGCGCGTCTATGGCTACACCTTC.

In this sample, this clonotype turned up a few times. The chain recombines TRBV20-1 with TRBJ1-2; no clear D gene. The CDR3 contains 10 residues. Germline CDR1 reads DFQATT; CDR2 reads SNEGSKA (reference sequence). Trimming pared 6 bases from V and 9 bases from J, leaving 11 bases between. The CDR3 region has the DNA TGCAGTGCCGGAGGTGACAGCTACACCTTC. Encoded protein: CSAGGDSYTF.

This chain connects TRBV15 to TRBJ1-2; no firm D call. The CDR3 covers 15 residues. Germline V CDR1 and CDR2: LNHNV, YYDKDF (reference sequence). V was trimmed by 0 bases and J by 4 bases, leaving 12 bases between them. The CDR3 reads CATSRDGVIGYGYTF. The CDR3 DNA reads as TGTGCCACCAGCAGAGATGGGGTAATCGGCTATGGCTACACCTTC.

The chain combines TRBV5-1 with TRBJ2-3; 7 nucleotides match TRBD1. This CDR3 spans 16 amino acids. With 5 bases clipped from V and 4 bases from J, the junction kept 13 bases outside the gene matches. CDR1 and CDR2 (germline): SGHRS, YFSETQ. This CDR3 is CASSTPRQGDADTQYF. In DNA form, the CDR3 reads TGCGCCAGCAGTACCCCCCGACAGGGAGATGCAGATACGCAGTATTTT. The full variable domain, rest sourced from reference TRBV5-1 and TRBJ2-3, is KAGVTQTPRYLIKTRGQQVTLSCSPISGHRSVSWYQQTPGQGLQFLFEYFSETQRNKGNFPGRFSGRQFSNSRSEMNVSTLELGDSALYLCASSTPRQGDADTQYFGPGTRLTVL.

The chain uses TRBV25-1 and TRBJ2-1; a weak D match, TRBD1 (6 bases). CDR1 and CDR2 (germline): MGHDK, SYGVNS. The V and J ends lost 3 bases and 6 bases respectively, with 15 bases between them. This CDR3 is 15 amino acids long. The CDR3 DNA follows: TGTGCCAGCAGTGACACTGGGACACTTGGCAATGAGCAGTTCTTC. This encodes CASSDTGTLGNEQFF. Full variable domain (rest looked up from reference TRBV25-1 and TRBJ2-1): EADIYQTPRYLVIGTGKKITLECSQTMGHDKMYWYQQDPGMELHLIHYSYGVNSTEKGDLSSESTVSRIRTEHFPLTLESARPSHTSQYLCASSDTGTLGNEQFFGPGTRLTVL.

This clonotype has a count of ten or more. The genes are TRBV5-1 and TRBJ2-7; 8 positions match TRBD2. CDR3 length: 14 residues. Germline CDR1 and CDR2: SGHRS and YFSETQ. V shed 1 base, J shed 3 bases, and the junction held 3 bases outside the gene matches. The CDR3 nucleotides are TGCGCCAGCAGCTTGACTAGCGGTTACTACGAGCAGTACTTC. This translates into CASSLTSGYYEQYF.

The gene calls are TRBV11-2 and TRBJ2-3; D is tentatively TRBD1 or TRBD2 (6 bases each). The CDR3 loop spans 18 amino acids. The ends were cut back, 1 base at V and 0 bases at J, with 17 bases in the middle. Germline V gene data show CDR1 as SGHAT and CDR2 as FQNNGV. CDR3: CASSLASGAAGSTDTQYF. CDR3 nucleotide sequence: TGTGCCAGCAGCTTAGCTTCGGGGGCGGCGGGGAGCACAGATACGCAGTATTTT.